Reported below is one T cell receptor beta chain. The data were taken from a study of blood T cell repertoires in COVID-19. Study at large: Both acute and convalescent COVID-19 samples were obtained from the United States, Italy and Spain. T cells, B-cell-depleted T cells, or PBMCs provided the cDNA or gDNA that served as material.

CDR3 length: 15 amino acids. From germline, CDR1 is SGHRS and CDR2 YFSETQ. Losses at the gene ends were 3 bases for V and 1 base for J; bases not matched to a gene: 6. Original methodology: Amplification from reference gene primers served as the basis for estimated nucleated cell counts. Only in-frame clones appear in the TCRdb table, and some are missing; sequencing was by immunoSEQ multiplex PCR. The D gene and trimming were derived from the DNA, and the V and J assignments and clone size from that table. The sample comprises some 11,000 clones, approximately 88% of which are singletons, and under 5.5% rests with the top ten.

This clonotype was sampled from a human donor in a cohort sampled during active COVID-19. The sample comprised peripheral blood. The rearrangement uses TRBV5-1 and TRBJ1-1; 7 nucleotides match TRBD1. CDR3 protein: CASSSAGQSNTEAFF. Written as DNA, the CDR3 is TGCGCCAGCAGCTCGGCGGGACAGTCGAACACTGAAGCTTTCTTT.